The rows below give T cell receptor beta chains drawn from one sample of a study of T cell responses to AZD1222 COVID-19 vaccine. The method was immunoSEQ multiplex PCR; TCRdb's version includes in-frame clones alone and lacks a portion of them. Of 150,000 to 200,000 clones listed, approximately 91% are singletons. Sequences were derived from peripheral blood, sampled on day 0 of AZD1222 vaccination. These TCRs come from an adult in good health. The CDR3 runs from the conserved cysteine through the conserved F or W. Each record gives: V gene, D gene, clone size, CDR3 length, J gene, CDR3 DNA, CDR3 protein. The D gene is left open where the match is weak. Part of the rows lack a size; the others show once, few, many or a class for expanded clones.

TRBV5-1	TRBD1	.	17	TRBJ1-1	TGCGCCAGCAGCTTGACAGGGGGCATAGGGTTGAACACTGAAGCTTTCTTT	CASSLTGGIGLNTEAFF
TRBV2	.	.	12	TRBJ1-5	TGTGCCAGCCGCGGCTTCAATCAGCCCCAGCATTTT	CASRGFNQPQHF
TRBV27	.	few	13	TRBJ1-2	TGTGCCAGCAGAAAGGGGAGGTGGTATGGCTACACCTTC	CASRKGRWYGYTF
TRBV4-3	.	.	15	TRBJ1-4	TGCGCCAGCAGCCAACGTCATGGAGGAATGGAAAAACTGTTTTTT	CASSQRHGGMEKLFF
TRBV29-1	.	.	12	TRBJ2-7	TGCAGCGTTCAGGGGGGTTCCTACGAGCAGTACTTC	CSVQGGSYEQYF
TRBV6-5	.	.	14	TRBJ2-3	TGTGCCAGCAGCCGGGGGCCGGTATCGGATACGCAGTATTTT	CASSRGPVSDTQYF
TRBV6-6	.	.	16	TRBJ1-4	TGTGCCAGCAGAGCCAACCGGGGCAGAGCCAATGAAAAACTGTTTTTT	CASRANRGRANEKLFF
TRBV6-2/TRBV6-3	.	.	16	TRBJ1-4	TGTGCCAGCAGTTACTCGCTATTTGTGGGTAGCGAAAAACTGTTTTTT	CASSYSLFVGSEKLFF
TRBV11-3	.	.	14	TRBJ2-3	TGTGCCAGCAGCCCCGGACAGAGCACAGATACGCAGTATTTT	CASSPGQSTDTQYF
TRBV29-1	TRBD1	.	14	TRBJ1-1	TGCAGCGTCTCAACTACAGGGGGCTGGACTGAAGCTTTCTTT	CSVSTTGGWTEAFF
TRBV3-1/TRBV3-2	.	.	15	TRBJ1-4	TGTGCCAGCAGCCAAGGCCCAGGGATGGGAGAAAAACTGTTTTTT	CASSQGPGMGEKLFF
TRBV24-1	.	.	13	TRBJ2-3	TGTGCCACCAGTGATGATATAGCAAATACGCAGTATTTT	CATSDDIANTQYF
TRBV19	.	.	14	TRBJ1-5	TGTGCCAGTAGTATGGAGGACGGAGATCAGCCCCAGCATTTT	CASSMEDGDQPQHF
TRBV28	TRBD1	.	13	TRBJ1-2	TGTGCCAGCATTACAGGGGCCTCCTATGGCTACACCTTC	CASITGASYGYTF
TRBV5-1	.	.	14	TRBJ1-2	TGCGCCAGCAGCTTGTCCGGGGGTTTGTATGGCTACACCTTC	CASSLSGGLYGYTF
TRBV2	.	.	12	TRBJ1-3	TGTGCCAGCAGTCCAATCAGTTCGACCATATATTTT	CASSPISSTIYF
TRBV2	.	.	14	TRBJ2-1	TGTGCCAGCAGTGAAGTGTCCCCCTACAATGAGCAGTTCTTC	CASSEVSPYNEQFF
TRBV19	.	.	14	TRBJ1-6	TGTGCCAGTAGTAGCCGGGGGGGTTATTCACCCCTCCACTTT	CASSSRGGYSPLHF
TRBV4-1	.	.	15	TRBJ1-2	TGCGCCAGCACCCCACAAGTTGGGGACAACTATGGCTACACCTTC	CASTPQVGDNYGYTF
TRBV7-3	.	.	13	TRBJ2-2	TGTGCCAGCAGCCCCTCTGGGCCCGGGGAGCTGTTTTTT	CASSPSGPGELFF
TRBV19	TRBD1	.	16	TRBJ1-1	TGTGCCAGTAGTATCGGGACAGGGGGACTGAACACTGAAGCTTTCTTT	CASSIGTGGLNTEAFF
TRBV19	TRBD1	.	15	TRBJ2-2	TGTGCCAGTAGTAGCGGGACAGGGTTTCCCGGGGAGCTGTTTTTT	CASSSGTGFPGELFF
TRBV18	.	.	16	TRBJ1-5	TGTGCCAGCTCACCCCCACAGGGAGGCGGCAATCAGCCCCAGCATTTT	CASSPPQGGGNQPQHF
TRBV27	.	.	14	TRBJ1-1	TGTGCCAGCAGTTCTGCAGCGGCTTACACTGAAGCTTTCTTT	CASSSAAAYTEAFF
TRBV9	.	.	18	TRBJ1-3	TGTGCCAGCAGCCCAGGTGGAAGAGCCCTTGCCTCTGGAAACACCATATATTTT	CASSPGGRALASGNTIYF
TRBV5-5	.	.	14	TRBJ1-4	TGTGCCAGCACCCCTCGGGGAGGTAATGAAAAACTGTTTTTT	CASTPRGGNEKLFF
TRBV5-4	TRBD2	.	15	TRBJ2-3	TGTGCCAGCAGCTTTTCGGCGGGAGTAACAGATACGCAGTATTTT	CASSFSAGVTDTQYF
TRBV6-5	.	.	15	TRBJ1-5	TGTGCCAGCAGTACCCTAGGAGTAAACAATCAGCCCCAGCATTTT	CASSTLGVNNQPQHF
TRBV3-1/TRBV3-2	TRBD2	.	17	TRBJ2-3	TGTGCCAGCAGCCAGGTCGGGACTAGCGGATTTGGAGATACGCAGTATTTT	CASSQVGTSGFGDTQYF
TRBV4-2	.	many	14	TRBJ1-5	TGTGCCAGCAGCCAAGCGCAAAGCAATCAGCCCCAGCATTTT	CASSQAQSNQPQHF
TRBV19	.	.	13	TRBJ1-2	TGTGCCAGTCGTCGGGGAGACCGGTATGGCTACACCTTC	CASRRGDRYGYTF
TRBV10-3	.	.	15	TRBJ2-6	TGTGCCATCAGTGAGTCCGACTCTGGGGCCAACGTCCTGACTTTC	CAISESDSGANVLTF
TRBV10-3	.	.	11	TRBJ1-1	TGTGCCATCAGGGGGGGGACTGAAGCTTTCTTT	CAIRGGTEAFF
TRBV7-9	TRBD1	.	17	TRBJ1-2	TGTGCCAGCAGCTCCACCCAGGGGGGGCTGCCCAACTATGGCTACACCTTC	CASSSTQGGLPNYGYTF
TRBV6-5	TRBD2	few	14	TRBJ2-7	TGTGCCAGCAGTCCCGGGACTAGAACCTACGAGCAGTACTTC	CASSPGTRTYEQYF
TRBV10-3	.	.	12	TRBJ2-1	TGTGCCATCAGTGAAAGTTCCGATGAGCAGTTCTTC	CAISESSDEQFF
TRBV10-3	.	.	15	TRBJ1-2	TGTGCCATCAGTGAGCCGACAGGCTCTAACTATGGCTACACCTTC	CAISEPTGSNYGYTF
TRBV3-1/TRBV3-2	.	once	16	TRBJ1-6	TGTGCCAGCAGCCACACACAGAGCTCCTATAATTCACCCCTCCACTTT	CASSHTQSSYNSPLHF
TRBV20-1	.	.	15	TRBJ1-4	TGCAGTGCTAGTGAGGGGAGATCAACTAATGAAAAACTGTTTTTT	CSASEGRSTNEKLFF
TRBV5-1	TRBD1	.	17	TRBJ1-4	TGCGCCAGCAGTTTCAGCCCCAGGGGGGGCGGGGGAGAAAAACTGTTTTTT	CASSFSPRGGGGEKLFF
TRBV24-1	TRBD1	.	13	TRBJ1-3	TGTGCGACAGGGCCCAGCTCTGGAAACACCATATATTTT	CATGPSSGNTIYF
TRBV7-2	.	once	15	TRBJ2-7	TGTGCCAGCAGCTTAGTGGCGGGAACGGGTTACGAGCAGTACTTC	CASSLVAGTGYEQYF
TRBV19	.	.	15	TRBJ2-4	TGTGCCAGTAGTACCCCGGTCCTAGCCAAAAACATTCAGTACTTC	CASSTPVLAKNIQYF
TRBV12-2	.	.	12	TRBJ2-2	TGTGCAAGTCGCCGCGCTACCGGGGAGCTGTTTTTT	CASRRATGELFF
TRBV3-1/TRBV3-2	.	.	16	TRBJ1-3	TGTGCCAGCAGCTCAACCTGGACTCCTGGCGGAAACACCATATATTTT	CASSSTWTPGGNTIYF
TRBV5-1	TRBD1	.	14	TRBJ2-3	TGCGCCAGCAGTCTGACAGGGGGCCCAGATACGCAGTATTTT	CASSLTGGPDTQYF
TRBV7-2	.	once	13	TRBJ1-5	TGTGCCAGCAGCTTAGTGGGGGACCAGCCCCAGCATTTT	CASSLVGDQPQHF
TRBV5-4	TRBD1	.	16	TRBJ1-4	TGTGCCAGCAGCTTTCGGACAGGGGCAACTAATGAAAAACTGTTTTTT	CASSFRTGATNEKLFF
TRBV29-1	TRBD1	.	12	TRBJ1-2	TGCAGCGTTCAGGAGGGGGCCTATGGCTACACCTTC	CSVQEGAYGYTF
TRBV20-1	.	.	11	TRBJ1-1	TGCAGTGCTAGAGGTGATGGGGAAACTTTCTTT	CSARGDGETFF